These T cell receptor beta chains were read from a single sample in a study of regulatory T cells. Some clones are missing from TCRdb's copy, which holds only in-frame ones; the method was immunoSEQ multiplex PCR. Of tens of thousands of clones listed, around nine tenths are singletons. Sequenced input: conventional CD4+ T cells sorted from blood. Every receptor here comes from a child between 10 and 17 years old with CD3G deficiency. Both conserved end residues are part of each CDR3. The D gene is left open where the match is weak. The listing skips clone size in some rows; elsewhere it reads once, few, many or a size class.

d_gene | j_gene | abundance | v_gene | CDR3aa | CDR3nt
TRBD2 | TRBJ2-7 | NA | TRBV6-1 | CASKGGSGTYEQYF | TGTGCCAGCAAGGGCGGGAGTGGTACCTACGAGCAGTACTTC
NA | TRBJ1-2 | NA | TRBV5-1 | CASSLEGPRYGYTF | TGCGCCAGCAGCTTGGAAGGACCCCGCTATGGCTACACCTTC
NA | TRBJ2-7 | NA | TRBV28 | CASSLGQGRRTTGEQYF | TGTGCCAGCAGTTTAGGCCAGGGGAGGAGGACTACAGGCGAGCAGTACTTC
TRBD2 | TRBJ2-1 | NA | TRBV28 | CASRGQGLAEDNEQFF | TGTGCCAGCAGGGGACAGGGACTAGCGGAGGACAATGAGCAGTTCTTC
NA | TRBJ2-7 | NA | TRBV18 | CASSPGRPYEQYF | TGTGCCAGCTCACCAGGAAGACCCTACGAGCAGTACTTC
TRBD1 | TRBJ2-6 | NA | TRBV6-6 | CASRTGTSSGANVLTF | TGTGCCAGCAGGACAGGGACCAGCTCTGGGGCCAACGTCCTGACTTTC
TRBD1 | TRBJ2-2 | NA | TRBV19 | CATARGPNTGELFF | TGTGCCACTGCCAGGGGGCCGAACACCGGGGAGCTGTTTTTT
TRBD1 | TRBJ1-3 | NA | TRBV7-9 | CAGGDSIGNTIYF | TGTGCCGGAGGGGACAGCATTGGAAACACCATATATTTT
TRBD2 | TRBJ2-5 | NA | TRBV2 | CASSPKDGEGQETQYF | TGTGCCAGCAGCCCGAAGGACGGGGAGGGGCAAGAGACCCAGTACTTC
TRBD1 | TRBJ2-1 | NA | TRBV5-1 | CASSRDRVNEQFF | TGCGCCAGCAGCAGGGACAGGGTCAATGAGCAGTTCTTC
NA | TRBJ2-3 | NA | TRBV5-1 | CASSLKGATDTQYF | TGCGCCAGCAGCTTGAAGGGTGCCACAGATACGCAGTATTTT
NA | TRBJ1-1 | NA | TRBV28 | CASSLREGERAFF | TGTGCCAGCAGTTTGCGGGAAGGGGAAAGAGCTTTCTTT
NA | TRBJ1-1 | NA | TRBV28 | CASSGIQGYTEAFF | TGTGCCAGCAGCGGGATACAGGGATACACTGAAGCTTTCTTT
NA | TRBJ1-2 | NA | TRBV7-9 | CASTRDTGGYTF | TGTGCCAGCACCCGAGACACCGGGGGCTACACCTTC
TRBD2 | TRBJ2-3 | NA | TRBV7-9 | CASSRRAGGSTDTQYF | TGTGCCAGCAGTCGCAGAGCGGGAGGGAGCACAGATACGCAGTATTTT
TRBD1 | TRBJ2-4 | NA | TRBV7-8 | CASSLTGGRRNIQYF | TGTGCCAGCAGCTTAACAGGGGGGCGACGGAACATTCAGTACTTC
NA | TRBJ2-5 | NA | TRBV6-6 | CASGVETQYF | TGTGCCAGCGGGGTAGAGACCCAGTACTTC
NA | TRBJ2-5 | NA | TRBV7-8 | CASSPRTYEETQYF | TGTGCCAGCAGCCCCCGGACTTATGAAGAGACCCAGTACTTC
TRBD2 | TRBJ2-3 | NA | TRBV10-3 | CASRSGAVTDTQYF | TGTGCCAGCCGAAGCGGGGCGGTCACAGATACGCAGTATTTT
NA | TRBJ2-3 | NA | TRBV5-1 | CASSLDTRGTDTQYF | TGCGCCAGCAGCCTGGACACTAGGGGCACAGATACGCAGTATTTT
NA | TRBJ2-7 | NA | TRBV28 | CASSGGSPYTSRYEQYF | TGTGCCAGCAGCGGAGGTTCCCCGTATACATCAAGGTACGAGCAGTACTTC
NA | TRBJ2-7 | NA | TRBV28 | CASTPAGSASYEQYF | TGTGCCAGCACCCCGGCGGGGAGCGCATCCTACGAGCAGTACTTC
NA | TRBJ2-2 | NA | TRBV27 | CASSSLASGELFF | TGTGCCAGCAGTTCTTTGGCCTCAGGGGAGCTGTTTTTT
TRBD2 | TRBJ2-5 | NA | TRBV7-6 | CASSSTGRGAGRETQYF | TGTGCCAGCAGCTCAACGGGCCGGGGCGCCGGGAGGGAGACCCAGTACTTC
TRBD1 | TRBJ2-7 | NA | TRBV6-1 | CASRATGMGYEQYF | TGTGCCAGCAGGGCGACAGGGATGGGCTACGAGCAGTACTTC
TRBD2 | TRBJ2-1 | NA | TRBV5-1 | CASSSSSGGLTGQFF | TGCGCCAGCAGCTCCTCTAGCGGGGGACTGACTGGGCAGTTCTTC
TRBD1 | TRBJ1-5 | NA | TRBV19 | CASSPGQRIDQPQHF | TGTGCCAGTAGTCCGGGACAGAGGATTGATCAGCCCCAGCATTTT
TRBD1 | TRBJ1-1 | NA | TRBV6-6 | CASIGQGRSEAFF | TGTGCCAGCATTGGACAGGGGAGGTCTGAAGCTTTCTTT
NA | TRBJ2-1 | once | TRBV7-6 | CASSLGPRGFPYNEQFF | TGTGCCAGCAGCTTGGGCCCGCGAGGCTTCCCCTACAATGAGCAGTTCTTC
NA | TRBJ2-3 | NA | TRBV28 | CASQNTDTQYF | TGTGCCAGCCAGAACACAGATACGCAGTATTTT
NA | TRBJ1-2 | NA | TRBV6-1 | CASRYRDRYTF | TGTGCCAGCAGATACAGGGACCGCTACACCTTC
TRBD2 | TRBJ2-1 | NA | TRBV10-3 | CAISGTSFVEQFF | TGTGCCATCAGCGGGACTAGCTTTGTGGAGCAGTTCTTC
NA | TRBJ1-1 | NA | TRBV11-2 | CASSLARGTEAFF | TGTGCCAGCAGCTTAGCCAGAGGAACTGAAGCTTTCTTT
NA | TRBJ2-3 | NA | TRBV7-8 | CASSLGDRTDTQYF | TGTGCCAGCAGCTTAGGTGACCGCACAGATACGCAGTATTTT
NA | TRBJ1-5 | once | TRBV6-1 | CASSGAGAGVGQPQHF | TGTGCCAGCAGTGGGGCAGGGGCAGGGGTCGGACAGCCCCAGCATTTT
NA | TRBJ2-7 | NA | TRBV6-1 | CASSQFSYEQYF | TGTGCCAGCAGTCAGTTCTCCTACGAGCAGTACTTC
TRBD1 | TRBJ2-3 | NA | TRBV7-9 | CASSLDRGTDTQYF | TGTGCCAGCAGCTTAGACAGGGGGACAGATACGCAGTATTTT
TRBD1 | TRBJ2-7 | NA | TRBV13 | CASSFRGQYHEQYF | TGTGCCAGCAGCTTTAGGGGGCAATACCACGAGCAGTACTTC
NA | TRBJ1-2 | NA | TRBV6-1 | CASSVGYKGGYTF | TGTGCCAGCAGTGTTGGCTATAAGGGTGGCTACACCTTC
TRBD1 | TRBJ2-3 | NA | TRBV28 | CASRRGQGAGTDTQYF | TGTGCCAGCAGGCGGGGACAGGGGGCTGGCACAGATACGCAGTATTTT